One T cell receptor (beta chain) is described in this entry. The antigen remains undetermined. Arm-PCR of CDR3 regions and iRepertoire HTBI primers were the basis on which TCR beta libraries were built. TCRdb redid the calling of the multiplex PCR reads with MiXCR, one entry per CDR3 protein. The sample yields fewer than 450,000 distinct CDR3 sequences, less than 25% seen once. The data stem from a study of regulatory T cells in long-lasting Graves disease. The study, taken as a whole, reports: Among samples with persistent disease, TRBV28, TRBJ1-2 and TRBJ2-5 were favored.

The time point here: persistent/refractory GD, antithyroid drugs over 5 years with positive TRAb. The authors made the TCR library using RNA they extracted from PBMCs. A blood draw put around 9.3 milliliters of peripheral blood into EDTA tubes. The CDR3 runs to 13 residues. Per germline, CDR1 SNHLY and CDR2 FYNNEI. The V and J ends lost 5 bases and 6 bases, in that order; junction bases with no gene match: 3. The chain joins TRBV2 to TRBJ2-1; 8 bases map to TRBD2. Sequences were derived from peripheral blood mononuclear cells (PBMCs), sampled when the disease was refractory, from a patient treated with antithyroid drugs. The sequence was collected from a female donor with Graves disease. CDR3 nucleotide sequence: TGTGCCAGCAGTAAAACTAGCGGCAATGAGCAGTTCTTC. As protein: CASSKTSGNEQFF.